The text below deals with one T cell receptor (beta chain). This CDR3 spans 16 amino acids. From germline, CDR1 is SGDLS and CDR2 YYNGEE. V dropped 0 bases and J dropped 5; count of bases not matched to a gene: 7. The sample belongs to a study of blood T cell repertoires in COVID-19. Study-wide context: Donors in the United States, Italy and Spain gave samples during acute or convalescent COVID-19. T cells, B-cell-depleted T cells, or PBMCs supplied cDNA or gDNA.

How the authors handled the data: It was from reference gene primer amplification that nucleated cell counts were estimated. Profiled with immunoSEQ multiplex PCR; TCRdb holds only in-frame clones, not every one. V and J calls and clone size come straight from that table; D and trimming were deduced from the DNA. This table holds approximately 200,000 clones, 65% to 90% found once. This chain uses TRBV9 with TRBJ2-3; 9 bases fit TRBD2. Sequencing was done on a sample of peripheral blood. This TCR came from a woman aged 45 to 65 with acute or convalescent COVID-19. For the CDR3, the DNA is TGTGCCAGCAGCGTAGGGTTAGCGGGAGATGGAGATACGCAGTATTTT. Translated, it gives CASSVGLAGDGDTQYF.